The T cell receptor beta chain described here comes from a study of blood T cell repertoires in COVID-19. Study-wide context: Italy, Spain and the United States were the sources of the convalescent and acute COVID-19 samples. PBMCs, B-cell-depleted T cells, or T cells were the source of the cDNA or gDNA that made up the material.

Per the original data handling: Using reference gene primer amplification, nucleated cell counts were estimated. Here immunoSEQ multiplex PCR was the method, and the copy in TCRdb shows in-frame clones only, minus some. D and trimming were read from the DNA, whereas the V and J calls and clone size are those reported in that table. The sample gives over 100,000 clones, 70% to 85% of which show up once; roughly 8.2% is in the top ten. Sample: peripheral blood. The sequence derives from a woman older than 75 with active or convalescent COVID-19.

The CDR3 nucleotides are TGTGCCAGCAGTGAATACTCTAGCGGGAGTCGAGAGACCCAGTACTTC. It encodes CASSEYSSGSRETQYF. The chain uses TRBV6-1 and TRBJ2-5; 10 bases align to TRBD2. Trimming cost V 2 bases and J 4 bases; bases outside gene matches: 7. The V gene's germline CDR1 is MNHNS and CDR2 SASEGT. The CDR3 runs to 16 residues.